These 6 T cell receptor beta chains were sequenced from one sample in a study of blood T cell repertoires in COVID-19 (TCRdb year 2020). To prepare the library, the immunoSEQ multiplex PCR assay was applied. In its TCRdb copy, this immuneACCESS table keeps in-frame sequences only and misses some clones. Where compared with another copy, unresolved V genes explain less than half of these, and the others have no known cause. The sample profile shows some 290,000 clones; less than 90% of them were found once. Jointly, the top ten make up over 9.5% of the sample. The material sequenced was peripheral blood. All receptors derive from a woman in her twenties or thirties with COVID-19, enrolled during active disease.

The chain carries TRBV27 and TRBJ2-7; 8 bases line up with TRBD2. After removal of 2 bases from V and 4 bases from J, the junction contained 4 bases not matched to a gene. Germline lookup yields CDR1 MNHEY and CDR2 SMNVEV (reference sequence). CDR3 length: 14 amino acids. The DNA of the CDR3 is TGTGCCAGCAGTTTAACCGGGGGGGTGTACGAGCAGTACTTC. Protein sequence: CASSLTGGVYEQYF.

This chain uses TRBV27 with TRBJ2-7; 13 bases match TRBD2. The J segment lost 2 bases and the V segment lost 5 bases, leaving 0 bases of the junction unmatched. This CDR3 region has 14 residues. Germline-derived CDR1 and CDR2 are MNHEY and SMNVEV (reference sequence). CDR3 in amino acids: CASSTSGGAYEQYF. The CDR3 bases are TGTGCCAGCAGTACTAGCGGGGGGGCCTACGAGCAGTACTTC.

V and J are TRBV7-2 and TRBJ2-7, with 7 bases aligning to TRBD1. The CDR3 is 18 residues long. Germline CDR1 reads SGHTA; CDR2 reads FQGNSA. V gave up 4 bases and J gave up 0 bases; unmatched junction bases: 15. The CDR3 coding sequence is TGTGCCAGCAGCTACCTGGGGCTCTACAGGGGCAGCTCCTACGAGCAGTACTTC. This sequence encodes CASSYLGLYRGSSYEQYF.

This clone has a handful of counts. The chain carries TRBV23-1 and TRBJ2-1; D not resolved. TRBV23-1 is flagged as an ORF with uncertain function. V was trimmed by 4 bases and J by 5 bases, leaving 9 bases between them. The CDR3 is 13 residues long. The chain's CDR3 is CASSRRSHNEQFF. The CDR3 DNA follows: TGCGCCAGCAGTCGGAGATCCCACAATGAGCAGTTCTTC.

V usage is TRBV18 and J usage is TRBJ2-5; 8 bases are a match to TRBD1. The CDR3 sequence is 14 residues long. Germline V gene sequence: CDR1 KGHSH, CDR2 LQKENI. The V and J ends lost 8 bases and 5 bases, in that order; junction bases with no gene match: 10. CDR3 sequence (DNA): TGTGCCAGCGCACGGACAGGGATCTGGGAGACCCAGTACTTC. Encoded protein: CASARTGIWETQYF.

The V gene is TRBV3-1 (or the pseudogene TRBV3-2), the J gene TRBJ1-1, with TRBD1 matching 7 bases. The CDR3 is made up of 16 amino acids. V trimming: 2 bases; J trimming: 0 bases; junction bases outside the gene matches: 6. CDR1 and CDR2 (germline): LGHDT, YNNKEL (reference sequence). In DNA form, the CDR3 reads TGTGCCAGCAGCCAACTAGTCGGGACAGTGAACACTGAAGCTTTCTTT. It codes for CASSQLVGTVNTEAFF.